This T cell receptor (beta chain) was recovered during a study of PD-1 blockade in classical Hodgkin lymphoma. Study information: Patients received nivolumab 3 mg/kg intravenously every 2 weeks. Notes on the study in general: It was reported that newly diagnosed patients had less baseline TCR diversity than healthy donors.

As for this clone: What it recognizes is unknown.

TCRdb's table, derived via immunoSEQ multiplex PCR, lists solely in-frame clones and lacks some. The data show tens of thousands of clones, with around nine tenths seen just once and 20% to 25% held by the top ten. CDR3 size: 14 residues. Germline-derived CDR1 and CDR2 are SGHDN and FVKESK. The germline V and J ends were trimmed by 4 bases and 6 bases, with 16 bases remaining between them. Autologous stem cell transplantation was followed by relapse in every patient, and brentuximab vedotin exposure varied. The receptor was isolated from a human donor with classical Hodgkin lymphoma. The chain joins TRBV14 to TRBJ2-7; the D call may be TRBD1 or TRBD2 (5 bases each). Sequenced here: peripheral blood mononuclear cells (PBMCs), sampled at baseline. The CDR3 DNA is TGTGCCAGCAGCCCACCGGGACGGACCATCGAGCAGTACTTC. Its translation is CASSPPGRTIEQYF.